These T cell receptor beta chains were read from a single sample in a study of shared clonotypes between healthy human individuals. Here immunoSEQ multiplex PCR was the method, and the copy in TCRdb shows in-frame clones only, minus some. The top ten hold around 0.25% of the sample, which has fewer than 1 million clones, roughly 96% seen once. The sequencing sample was made of naive CD8+ T cells sorted from blood. These receptors all stem from a man aged 30 to 39 in good health. CDR3s include the opening cysteine and the closing phenylalanine or tryptophan. The D gene is left open where the match is weak. Only part of the rows carry a size: once, few, many, or a class if the clone is expanded.

TRBJ2-1,TRBV7-9,.,once,TGTGCCAGCAGCCCCAACCCAAGCTACAATGAGCAGTTCTTC,CASSPNPSYNEQFF
TRBJ2-1,TRBV2,TRBD2,.,TGTGCCAGCCGAGCGGGAGGGCCTCAGGTCTTCTACAATGAGCAGTTCTTC,CASRAGGPQVFYNEQFF
TRBJ2-7,TRBV18,.,.,TGTGCCAGCTCAGACCTTTCCTACGAGCAGTACTTC,CASSDLSYEQYF
TRBJ1-4,TRBV4-1,.,.,TGCGCCAGCAGCCAAGAGGAGGGGGCTAATGAAAAACTGTTTTTT,CASSQEEGANEKLFF
TRBJ1-1,TRBV27,.,.,TGTGCCAGCACAGACCCAAGGAACACTGAAGCTTTCTTT,CASTDPRNTEAFF
TRBJ1-5,TRBV9,.,.,TGTGCCAGCAGCGTAGAGGGTTATAGCAATCAGCCCCAGCATTTT,CASSVEGYSNQPQHF
TRBJ2-3,TRBV29-1,.,once,TGCAGCGTGGTTTTAAGGGACCGAGAGACAGATACGCAGTATTTT,CSVVLRDRETDTQYF
TRBJ2-7,TRBV7-9,.,.,TGTGCCAGCAGCCCAAATTCCGGCGAGCAGTACTTC,CASSPNSGEQYF
TRBJ2-3,TRBV11-3,.,once,TGTGCCAGCAGCCTGGAGGGCACAGATACGCAGTATTTT,CASSLEGTDTQYF
TRBJ2-2,TRBV9,TRBD1,.,TGTGCCAGCAGCGCTCCGGACAGGGGAAACACCGGGGAGCTGTTTTTT,CASSAPDRGNTGELFF
TRBJ2-7,TRBV15,.,.,TGTGCCACCAGCAGAGACTCCGATGGGGGCGGGCAGTACTTC,CATSRDSDGGGQYF
TRBJ2-7,TRBV27,.,.,TGTGCCAGCAGGGGGTACCACGAGCAGTACTTC,CASRGYHEQYF
TRBJ2-7,TRBV5-1,.,.,TGCGCCAGCAGCTTGGCCGGGACTGACTACGAGCAGTACTTC,CASSLAGTDYEQYF
TRBJ2-2,TRBV10-3,TRBD2,.,TGTGCCACTGGGACTAGCGGGAGCGCCGGGGAGCTGTTTTTT,CATGTSGSAGELFF
TRBJ2-3,TRBV9,TRBD2,.,TGTGCCAGCAGCCCGGGGACTAGCGGGAACTCAGATACGCAGTATTTT,CASSPGTSGNSDTQYF
TRBJ2-7,TRBV9,.,.,TGTGCCAGCAGCGTAGGAGGGGCCTCCGAGCAGTACTTC,CASSVGGASEQYF
TRBJ2-7,TRBV4-1,.,.,TGCGCCAGCAGCCAAGGGTGGGGTTTAAGGCTCTACGAGCAGTACTTC,CASSQGWGLRLYEQYF
TRBJ2-1,TRBV18,.,.,TGTGCCAGCTCGCCCGTGAGGGGCTCCTACAATGAGCAGTTCTTC,CASSPVRGSYNEQFF
TRBJ2-2,TRBV27,.,.,TGTGCCAGCAAAAGTTTAAGGCTAATCGGGTTAGGGGAGCTGTTTTTT,CASKSLRLIGLGELFF
TRBJ2-3,TRBV27,TRBD1,once,TGTGCCAGCAGTGTGACAGGGTTGACAGATACGCAGTATTTT,CASSVTGLTDTQYF
TRBJ2-7,TRBV10-2,.,.,TGCGCCAGCAGTGAGCAAGGAAGCCACTCCTGGGGCTACGAGCAGTACTTC,CASSEQGSHSWGYEQYF
TRBJ2-3,TRBV10-1,.,once,TGCGCCAGCAGTGACGCTCGCACAGATACGCAGTATTTT,CASSDARTDTQYF
TRBJ2-7,TRBV4-1,.,.,TGCGCCAGCAGCCAGGAGGGAACCTACGAGCAGTACTTC,CASSQEGTYEQYF
TRBJ2-7,TRBV27,TRBD2,.,TGTGCCAGCAGTTTAGGGACTATACCACGGGACGAGCAGTACTTC,CASSLGTIPRDEQYF
TRBJ2-7,TRBV5-4,TRBD1,.,TGTGCCAGCAGACACTTCGGACAGGGCGCCTACGAGCAGTACTTC,CASRHFGQGAYEQYF
TRBJ1-5,TRBV4-1,.,.,TGCGCCAGCAGCCAAGAGCCGGGGGAGTATCAGCCCCAGCATTTT,CASSQEPGEYQPQHF
TRBJ2-5,TRBV7-9,TRBD2,.,TGTGCCAGCAGCTCCCCGACTAGCGGGACAGAGACCCAGTACTTC,CASSSPTSGTETQYF
TRBJ2-1,TRBV11-3,TRBD1,.,TGTGCCAGCAGCCCTCGGACAGGGGGCATAGATGAGCAGTTCTTC,CASSPRTGGIDEQFF
TRBJ1-3,TRBV5-6,.,.,TGTGCCAGCAGCTCCCCCCAGGAGCGCTTTTCTGGAAACACCATATATTTT,CASSSPQERFSGNTIYF
TRBJ2-7,TRBV28,.,.,TGTGCCAGCAGTGAAGTTGGAGGGGTAGAGCAGTACTTC,CASSEVGGVEQYF
TRBJ1-5,TRBV4-1,.,.,TGCGCCAGCAGCCAAGTCGGTGGGCCCGGCAATCAGCCCCAGCATTTT,CASSQVGGPGNQPQHF
TRBJ2-1,TRBV28,.,.,TGTGCTACCCAGGTGTATATGGGAAGCGGCAATGAGCAGTTCTTC,CATQVYMGSGNEQFF
TRBJ1-2,TRBV7-2,.,.,TGTGCCAGCGGCGGAGGCTACACCTTC,CASGGGYTF
TRBJ2-7,TRBV5-1,.,.,TGCGCCAGCAGCTTCGGGTCGTACTACGAGCAGTACTTC,CASSFGSYYEQYF
TRBJ2-7,TRBV6-1,.,.,TGTGCCAGCAGAAACGAGCTCAACATCAACTACGAGCAGTACTTC,CASRNELNINYEQYF
TRBJ2-6,TRBV9,.,.,TGTGCCAGCAGCGACGGGAGTACTGGGGCCAACGTCCTGACTTTC,CASSDGSTGANVLTF
TRBJ2-1,TRBV4-2,.,.,TGTGCCAGCAGCCAAGACGTTAGCGGCACAACCTACAATGAGCAGTTCTTC,CASSQDVSGTTYNEQFF
TRBJ1-5,TRBV11-3,TRBD1,.,TGTGCCAGCAGACGCCATAGCCTCAGGGGGCATCCCAATCAGCCCCAGCATTTT,CASRRHSLRGHPNQPQHF
TRBJ2-2,TRBV4-2,.,.,TGTGCCAGCAGCCAGTACCCCCCGGGACTGTCGTTCACCGGGGAGCTGTTTTTT,CASSQYPPGLSFTGELFF
TRBJ1-1,TRBV6-1,.,.,TGTGCCAGCAGCCCTCCTTCGGGCACTGAAGCTTTCTTT,CASSPPSGTEAFF
TRBJ2-4,TRBV5-4,TRBD1,.,TGTGCCAGCAGCGGATCGACAGGGGGGCAGTACTTC,CASSGSTGGQYF
TRBJ2-7,TRBV2,.,.,TGTGCCAGCAGTGATAGAAGGCTCAGCTCCTACGAGCAGTACTTC,CASSDRRLSSYEQYF
TRBJ2-7,TRBV19,.,.,TGTGCCAGTAGCGGGAGACAGGGCCAGTACGAGCAGTACTTC,CASSGRQGQYEQYF